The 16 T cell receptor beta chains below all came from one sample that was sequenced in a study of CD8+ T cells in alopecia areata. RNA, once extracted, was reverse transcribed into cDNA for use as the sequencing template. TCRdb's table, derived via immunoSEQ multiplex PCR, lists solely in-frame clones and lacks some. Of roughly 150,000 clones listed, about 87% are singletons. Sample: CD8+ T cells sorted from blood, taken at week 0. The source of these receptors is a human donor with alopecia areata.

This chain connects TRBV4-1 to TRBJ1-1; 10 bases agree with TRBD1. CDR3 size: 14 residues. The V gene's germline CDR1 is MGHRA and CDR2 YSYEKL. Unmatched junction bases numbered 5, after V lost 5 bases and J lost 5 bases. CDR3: CASSIGTGDTEAFF. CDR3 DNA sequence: TGCGCCAGCAGCATCGGGACAGGGGATACTGAAGCTTTCTTT.

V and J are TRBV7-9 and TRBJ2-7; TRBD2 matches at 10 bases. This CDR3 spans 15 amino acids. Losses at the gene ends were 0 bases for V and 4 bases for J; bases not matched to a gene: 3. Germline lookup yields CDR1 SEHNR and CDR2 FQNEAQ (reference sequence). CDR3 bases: TGTGCCAGCAGCTTAGCTACTAGCGGGGATTACGAGCAGTACTTC. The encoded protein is CASSLATSGDYEQYF.

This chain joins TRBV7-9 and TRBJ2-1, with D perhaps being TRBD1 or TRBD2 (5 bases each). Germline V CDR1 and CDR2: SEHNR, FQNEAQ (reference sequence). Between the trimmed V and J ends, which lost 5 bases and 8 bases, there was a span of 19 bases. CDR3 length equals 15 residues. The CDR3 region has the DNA TGTGCCAGCAGCCAAGGACTGGGGTTGGGGGATGAGCAGTTCTTC. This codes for CASSQGLGLGDEQFF.

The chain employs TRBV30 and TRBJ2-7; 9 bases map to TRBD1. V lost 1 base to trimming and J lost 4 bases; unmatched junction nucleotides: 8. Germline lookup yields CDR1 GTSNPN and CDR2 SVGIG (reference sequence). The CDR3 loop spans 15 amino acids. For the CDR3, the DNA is TGTGCCTGGAGTGGCGGGACAGGGAGTTTATACGAGCAGTACTTC. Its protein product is CAWSGGTGSLYEQYF.

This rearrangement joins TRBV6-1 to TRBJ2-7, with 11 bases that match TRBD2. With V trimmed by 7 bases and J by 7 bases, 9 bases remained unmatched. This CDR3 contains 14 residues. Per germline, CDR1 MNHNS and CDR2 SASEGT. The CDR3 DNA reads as TGTGCCAGCACCAACCTAGCGGGGGGTCGGGAGCAGTACTTC. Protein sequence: CASTNLAGGREQYF.

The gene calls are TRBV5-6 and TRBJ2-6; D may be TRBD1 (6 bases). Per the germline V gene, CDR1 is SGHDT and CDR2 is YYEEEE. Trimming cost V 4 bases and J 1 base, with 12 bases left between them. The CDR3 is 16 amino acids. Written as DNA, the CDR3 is TGTGCCAGCAGCATAAACAGGGTTTCTGGGGCCAACGTCCTGACTTTC. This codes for CASSINRVSGANVLTF.

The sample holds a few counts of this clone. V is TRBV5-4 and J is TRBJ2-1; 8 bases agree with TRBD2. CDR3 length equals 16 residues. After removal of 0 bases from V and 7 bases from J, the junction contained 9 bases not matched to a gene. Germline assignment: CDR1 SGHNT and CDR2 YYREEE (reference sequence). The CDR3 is CASSLVSAGVLNEQFF. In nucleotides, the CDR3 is TGTGCCAGCAGCTTGGTATCAGCGGGAGTTCTTAATGAGCAGTTCTTC. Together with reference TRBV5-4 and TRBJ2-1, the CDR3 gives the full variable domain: ETGVTQSPTHLIKTRGQQVTLRCSSQSGHNTVSWYQQALGQGPQFIFQYYREEENGRGNFPPRFSGLQFPNYSSELNVNALELDDSALYLCASSLVSAGVLNEQFFGPGTRLTVL.

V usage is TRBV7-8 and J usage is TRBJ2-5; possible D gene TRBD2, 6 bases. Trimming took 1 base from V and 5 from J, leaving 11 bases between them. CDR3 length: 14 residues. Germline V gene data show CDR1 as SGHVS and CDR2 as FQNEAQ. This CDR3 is CASSLDGGWETQYF. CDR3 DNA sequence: TGTGCCAGCAGCTTAGACGGGGGATGGGAGACCCAGTACTTC.

The CDR3 loop is CASRGGTGDLYEQYF. The CDR3 DNA sequence: TGTGCCAGCAGAGGGGGGACAGGCGACCTCTACGAGCAGTACTTC. The V and J genes are TRBV6-9 and TRBJ2-7; TRBD1 aligns across 8 bases. Germline values: CDR1 MNHGY, CDR2 SVAAGI. V lost 6 bases to trimming and J lost 3 bases; unmatched junction nucleotides: 10. CDR3 length: 15 residues.

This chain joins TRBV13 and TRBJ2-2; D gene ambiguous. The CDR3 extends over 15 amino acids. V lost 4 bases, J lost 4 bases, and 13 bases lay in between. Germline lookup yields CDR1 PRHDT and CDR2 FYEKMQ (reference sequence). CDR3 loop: CASSSRREGTGELFF. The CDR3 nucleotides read TGTGCCAGCAGCTCCCGAAGGGAAGGCACCGGGGAGCTGTTTTTT.

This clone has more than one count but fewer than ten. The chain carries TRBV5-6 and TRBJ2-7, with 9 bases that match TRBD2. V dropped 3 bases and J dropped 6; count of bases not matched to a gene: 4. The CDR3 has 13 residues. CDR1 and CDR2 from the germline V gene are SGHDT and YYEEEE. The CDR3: CASSSGLAIEQYF. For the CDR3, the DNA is TGTGCCAGCAGCTCAGGACTAGCGATCGAGCAGTACTTC.

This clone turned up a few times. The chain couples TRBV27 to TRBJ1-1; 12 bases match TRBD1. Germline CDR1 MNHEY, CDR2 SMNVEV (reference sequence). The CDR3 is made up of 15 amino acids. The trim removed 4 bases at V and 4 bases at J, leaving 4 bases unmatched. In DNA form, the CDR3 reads TGTGCCAGCAGTTCGGGACAGGGGGCGGCCACTGAAGCTTTCTTT. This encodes CASSSGQGAATEAFF.

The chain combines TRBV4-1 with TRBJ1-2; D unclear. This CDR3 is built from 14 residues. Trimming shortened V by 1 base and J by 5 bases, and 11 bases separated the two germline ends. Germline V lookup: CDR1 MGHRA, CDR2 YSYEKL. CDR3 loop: CASSQVADYYGYTF. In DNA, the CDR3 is TGCGCCAGCAGCCAAGTGGCGGATTATTATGGCTACACCTTC.

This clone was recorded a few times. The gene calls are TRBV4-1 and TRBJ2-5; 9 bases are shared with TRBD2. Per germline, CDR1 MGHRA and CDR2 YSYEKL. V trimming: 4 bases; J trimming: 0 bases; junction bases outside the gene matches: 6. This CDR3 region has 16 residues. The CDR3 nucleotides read TGCGCCAGCAGCCCCAGACTAGCGGCTTACCAAGAGACCCAGTACTTC. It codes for CASSPRLAAYQETQYF.

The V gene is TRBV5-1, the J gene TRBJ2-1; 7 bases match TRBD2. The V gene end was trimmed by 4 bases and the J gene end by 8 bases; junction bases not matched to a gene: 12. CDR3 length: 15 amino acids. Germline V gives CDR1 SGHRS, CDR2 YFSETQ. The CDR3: CASSLGTILGDEQFF. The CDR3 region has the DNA TGCGCCAGCAGCCTAGGGACTATTCTTGGGGATGAGCAGTTCTTC. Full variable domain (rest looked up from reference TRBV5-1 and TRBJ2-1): KAGVTQTPRYLIKTRGQQVTLSCSPISGHRSVSWYQQTPGQGLQFLFEYFSETQRNKGNFPGRFSGRQFSNSRSEMNVSTLELGDSALYLCASSLGTILGDEQFFGPGTRLTVL.

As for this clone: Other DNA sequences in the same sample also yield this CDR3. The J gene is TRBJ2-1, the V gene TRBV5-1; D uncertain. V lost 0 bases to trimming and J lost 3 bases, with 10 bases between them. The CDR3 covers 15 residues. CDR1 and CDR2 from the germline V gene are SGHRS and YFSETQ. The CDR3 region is CASSLAGGLYNEQFF. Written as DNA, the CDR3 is TGCGCCAGCAGCTTGGCAGGCGGCCTCTACAATGAGCAGTTCTTC.